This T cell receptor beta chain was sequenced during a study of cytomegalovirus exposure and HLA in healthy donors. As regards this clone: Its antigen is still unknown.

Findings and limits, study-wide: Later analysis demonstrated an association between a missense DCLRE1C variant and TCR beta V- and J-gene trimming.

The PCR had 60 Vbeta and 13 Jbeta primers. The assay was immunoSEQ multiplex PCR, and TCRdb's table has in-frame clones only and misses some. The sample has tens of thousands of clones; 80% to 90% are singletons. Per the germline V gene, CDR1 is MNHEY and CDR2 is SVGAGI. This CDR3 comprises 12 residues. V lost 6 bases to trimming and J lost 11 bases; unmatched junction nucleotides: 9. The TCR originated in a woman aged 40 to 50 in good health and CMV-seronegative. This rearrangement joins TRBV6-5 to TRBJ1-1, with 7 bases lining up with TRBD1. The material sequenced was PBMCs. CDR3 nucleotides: TGTGCCAGCAGCCACGGGCAGGGGGACGCTTTCTTT. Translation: CASSHGQGDAFF.